The 29 T cell receptor beta chains below all came from one sample that was sequenced in a study of OX40 agonist ivuxolimab in advanced cancers. Sequencing was performed with immunoSEQ multiplex PCR; in TCRdb, only in-frame clones are kept and a portion is missing. The sample shows fewer than 95,000 clones, around 84% of them seen only once. The source material was CD4+ or CD8+ T cells sorted from blood, sampled in a trial of the OX40 agonist ivuxolimab. The receptors derive from an adult with an advanced solid tumor such as melanoma, head and neck, liver or kidney cancer.

The rearrangement uses TRBV6-6 and TRBJ2-6; D possibly corresponds to TRBD2 (5 bases). Germline V gene sequence: CDR1 MNHNY, CDR2 SVGAGI (reference sequence). The V end was cut by 5 bases, the J end by 4 bases, with 6 bases between. The CDR3 has 13 amino acids. The CDR3 loop reads CASSPGGANVLTF. CDR3 nucleotides: TGTGCCAGCAGTCCGGGGGGGGCCAACGTCCTGACTTTC.

This rearrangement joins TRBV27 to TRBJ2-7; a possible D gene is TRBD1 (6 bases). Germline V lookup: CDR1 MNHEY, CDR2 SMNVEV (reference sequence). CDR3 length: 13 amino acids. V was trimmed by 7 bases and J by 3 bases, leaving 13 bases between them. CDR3 DNA: TGTGCCAGCAAGAATAGGGACATCTACGAGCAGTACGTC. Its protein is CASKNRDIYEQYV.

This clone showed up just once. This sequence joins TRBV19 and TRBJ2-3, with 14 bases fitting TRBD2. The germline CDR1 and CDR2 sequences are LNHDA and SQIVND (reference sequence). This CDR3 contains 20 residues. The V gene end was trimmed by 7 bases and the J gene end by 3 bases; junction bases not matched to a gene: 18. The DNA for the CDR3 is TGTGCCAGTATGGGAAGAACCCTATGGACTAGCGGGGGGTTAACAGATACGCAGTATTTT. Translating gives CASMGRTLWTSGGLTDTQYF.

The rearrangement links TRBV7-9 to TRBJ2-7, with D unclear. CDR3 length equals 14 residues. Trimming stripped 1 base from V and 3 bases from J, with 10 bases between. Germline V CDR1 and CDR2: SEHNR, FQNEAQ (reference sequence). The DNA for the CDR3 is TGTGCCAGCAGCTTAGAGGGTCCGGGCTACGAGCAGTACTTC. Translated, it gives CASSLEGPGYEQYF.

This chain uses TRBV18 with TRBJ2-7, with TRBD2 matching over 8 bases. With 3 bases clipped from V and 3 bases from J, the junction kept 7 bases outside the gene matches. Germline V gene data show CDR1 as KGHSH and CDR2 as LQKENI. This CDR3 region has 15 residues. The CDR3 sequence is CASSPRRTSGYEQYF. The CDR3 region has the DNA TGTGCCAGCTCACCGAGGCGAACTAGCGGCTACGAGCAGTACTTC.

The J gene is TRBJ1-6, the V gene TRBV7-9; D not resolved. The germline V gene has CDR1 SEHNR and CDR2 FQNEAQ (reference sequence). V was cut by 5 bases and J by 3 bases, with 14 bases left in between. The CDR3 loop spans 16 amino acids. The CDR3 loop reads CASSPDSWGYNSPLHF. The CDR3 DNA follows: TGTGCCAGCAGCCCCGATAGTTGGGGCTATAATTCACCCCTCCACTTT.

Only one count was recorded for this clone. The chain carries TRBV27 and TRBJ2-1; D is ambiguous. The V and J ends lost 3 bases and 4 bases respectively, with 13 bases between them. CDR1 is MNHEY and CDR2 is SMNVEV in the germline V gene (reference sequence). The CDR3 is 15 residues long. In nucleotides, the CDR3 is TGTGCCAGCAGTTTCGCCGGGCATCGTTACAATGAGCAGTTCTTC. Translated: CASSFAGHRYNEQFF.

The rearrangement uses TRBV4-3 and TRBJ2-7; D call uncertain. Germline CDR1 and CDR2: LGHNA and YSLEER. This CDR3 comprises 13 residues. V shed 3 bases and J shed 3 bases, with 9 bases lying between them. This CDR3 reads CASSQDRYYEQYF. The CDR3 bases are TGCGCCAGCAGCCAGGACCGTTACTACGAGCAGTACTTC.

This chain uses TRBV5-5 with TRBJ2-2; unclear D gene. CDR1 and CDR2 from the germline V gene are SGHKS and YYEKEE (reference sequence). V lost 1 base, J lost 7 bases, and 14 bases lay in between. This CDR3 spans 15 amino acids. CDR3 residues: CASSLSELSGGELFF. CDR3 bases: TGTGCCAGCAGCTTGTCCGAGCTCTCAGGCGGGGAGCTGTTTTTT. Combining the CDR3 with reference TRBV5-5 and TRBJ2-2 gives the whole variable domain DAGVTQSPTHLIKTRGQQVTLRCSPISGHKSVSWYQQVLGQGPQFIFQYYEKEERGRGNFPDRFSARQFPNYSSELNVNALLLGDSALYLCASSLSELSGGELFFGEGSRLTVL.

This CDR3 is CASSKGLLPGTDTQYF. The CDR3 bases are TGTGCCAGCAGCAAAGGACTACTACCAGGGACAGATACGCAGTATTTT. The chain is built from TRBV21-1 and TRBJ2-3. TRBV21-1 is labeled a pseudogene. The CDR3 spans 16 residues.

The rearrangement uses TRBV7-3 and TRBJ2-3; 14 bases match TRBD2. The V segment lost 3 bases and the J segment 6 bases; nucleotides outside the gene matches: 8. In germline, CDR1 is SGHTA, CDR2 FQGTGA. The length of the CDR3 is 17 residues. This CDR3 reads CASSFTGLAGVGDTQYF. The CDR3 coding sequence is TGTGCCAGCAGCTTTACGGGACTAGCGGGAGTGGGGGATACGCAGTATTTT.

This chain uses TRBV4-3 with TRBJ2-2; D ambiguous. This CDR3 comprises 16 residues. Germline CDR1 LGHNA, CDR2 YSLEER. V lost 0 bases to trimming and J lost 0 bases, with 8 bases between them. In DNA, the CDR3 is TGCGCCAGCAGCCAAGATTACAGCCCGAACACCGGGGAGCTGTTTTTT. This codes for CASSQDYSPNTGELFF.

The chain couples TRBV7-9 to TRBJ1-1; D is undetermined. This CDR3 spans 15 amino acids. Germline values: CDR1 SEHNR, CDR2 FQNEAQ (reference sequence). Trimming removed 5 bases from V and 3 bases from J, with 16 bases in between. The CDR3 nucleotides are TGTGCCAGCAGCCCAACCCCCCGGGGAGACACTGAAGCTTTCTTT. This sequence encodes CASSPTPRGDTEAFF.

The chain links TRBV15 to TRBJ2-7; 9 nucleotides line up with TRBD1. CDR1 and CDR2 from the germline V gene are LNHNV and YYDKDF (reference sequence). The CDR3 is 16 residues long. V shed 4 bases and J 1 base; nucleotides not matched to a gene: 8. CDR3 DNA sequence: TGTGCCACCAGCAACTGGGACAGGGAAAGTTCCTACGAGCAGTACTTC. Its translation is CATSNWDRESSYEQYF. The full variable domain, in which reference TRBV15 and TRBJ2-7 provide the parts outside the CDR3, is DAMVIQNPRYQVTQFGKPVTLSCSQTLNHNVMYWYQQKSSQAPKLLFHYYDKDFNNEADTPDNFQSRRPNTSFCFLDIRSPGLGDTAMYLCATSNWDRESSYEQYFGPGTRLTVT.

The V and J genes are TRBV11-2 and TRBJ1-2, with D possibly being TRBD1 (5 bases). The germline CDR1 and CDR2 sequences are SGHAT and FQNNGV. The CDR3 length is 15 residues. The V gene lost 1 base and the J gene lost 0 bases, with 9 bases spanning the gap. CDR3 residues: CASSLGQNTNYGYTF. The CDR3 coding sequence is TGTGCCAGCAGCTTAGGACAGAACACTAACTATGGCTACACCTTC. Looking up the rest from reference TRBV11-2 and TRBJ1-2 gives the full variable domain: EAGVAQSPRYKIIEKRQSVAFWCNPISGHATLYWYQQILGQGPKLLIQFQNNGVVDDSQLPKDRFSAERLKGVDSTLKIQPAKLEDSAVYLCASSLGQNTNYGYTFGSGTRLTVV.

The rearrangement joins TRBV28 to TRBJ2-3, with D uncertain. The length of the CDR3 is 16 residues. Trimming stripped 6 bases from V and 5 bases from J, with 21 bases between. From germline, CDR1 is MDHEN and CDR2 SYDVKM. The CDR3 spells CASSGMQQPLQDTQYF. In DNA, the CDR3 is TGTGCCAGCAGCGGTATGCAACAGCCGCTCCAAGATACGCAGTATTTT.

The CDR3 DNA reads TGTGCCAGCAGCCGAGCTGGAGTTGGTCATCAGCCCCAGCATTTT. This sequence encodes CASSRAGVGHQPQHF. The chain carries TRBV7-8 and TRBJ1-5; the D is unclear. The CDR3 is 15 residues long. Trimming shortened V by 5 bases and J by 5 bases, and 16 bases separated the two germline ends. Germline assignment: CDR1 SGHVS and CDR2 FQNEAQ.

This clone appeared once. The chain recombines TRBV15 with TRBJ2-1, with D uncertain. Germline lookup yields CDR1 LNHNV and CDR2 YYDKDF (reference sequence). Trimming pared 0 bases from V and 8 bases from J, leaving 14 bases between. The CDR3 is 15 amino acids. The CDR3 region is CATSRDPLDADEQFF. The CDR3 bases are TGTGCCACCAGCAGAGATCCCCTGGACGCTGATGAGCAGTTCTTC.

V usage is TRBV19 and J usage is TRBJ2-3; TRBD1 or TRBD2 may be the D gene (5 bases each). CDR1 and CDR2 from the germline V gene are LNHDA and SQIVND (reference sequence). V lost 7 bases to trimming and J lost 2 bases, with 16 bases between them. CDR3 length equals 15 residues. The CDR3 here is CASKGFGEYTDTQYF. The CDR3 DNA reads as TGTGCCAGTAAGGGGTTCGGGGAGTACACAGATACGCAGTATTTT.

This chain joins TRBV28 and TRBJ2-1; D is unclear. This CDR3 spans 12 amino acids. With 7 bases removed from V and 2 bases from J, the gap between germline ends came to 6 bases. Germline V lookup: CDR1 MDHEN, CDR2 SYDVKM. The CDR3, as DNA: TGTGCCAGCAAGAAAGCCTACAATGAGCAGTTCTTC. It yields the protein CASKKAYNEQFF.

This chain connects TRBV25-1 to TRBJ2-1; a weak D match, TRBD2 (5 bases). Per germline, CDR1 MGHDK and CDR2 SYGVNS. Trimming removed 4 bases at V and 5 bases at J, with 12 bases between. The CDR3 runs 14 residues. CDR3 nucleotide sequence: TGTGCCAGCAGTGCCACACCCGGGGACAATGAGCAGTTCTTC. This codes for CASSATPGDNEQFF.

The rearrangement uses TRBV7-9 and TRBJ2-6; D remains unclear. The ends were cut back, 0 bases at V and 0 bases at J, with 9 bases in the middle. CDR3 length equals 17 residues. The V gene's germline CDR1 is SEHNR and CDR2 FQNEAQ (reference sequence). In DNA form, the CDR3 reads TGTGCCAGCAGCTTAGCGCCGCTCAGCTCTGGGGCCAACGTCCTGACTTTC. Protein product: CASSLAPLSSGANVLTF.

The chain employs TRBV9 and TRBJ2-5; perhaps TRBD2 as D (6 bases). Germline-derived CDR1 and CDR2 are SGDLS and YYNGEE. This CDR3 comprises 14 residues. The V end lost 0 bases, the J end lost 3 bases, and 9 bases lay between the germline ends. CDR3 residues: CASSVVGGKETQYF. DNA for the CDR3: TGTGCCAGCAGCGTAGTCGGCGGGAAAGAGACCCAGTACTTC.

The rearrangement links TRBV7-9 to TRBJ1-1; D gene unclear. Germline loops: CDR1 SEHNR, CDR2 FQNEAQ (reference sequence). This CDR3 region has 9 residues. V was cut by 5 bases and J by 11 bases, with 6 bases left in between. The CDR3 reads CASSREAFF. The CDR3 nucleotides are TGTGCCAGCAGCAGAGAGGCTTTCTTT.

The chain joins TRBV4-2 to TRBJ1-1, with TRBD1 as a possible D gene (6 bases). Trimming removed 1 base at V and 0 bases at J, with 12 bases between. The CDR3 consists of 16 residues. The germline V gene encodes CDR1 LGHNA and CDR2 YNFKEQ. CDR3 amino acids: CASSQVRGAVNTEAFF. CDR3 in DNA: TGTGCCAGCAGCCAAGTAAGGGGGGCAGTGAACACTGAAGCTTTCTTT.

V gene TRBV11-3 combines with J gene TRBJ2-6; possible D gene TRBD2, 6 bases. The V gene's germline CDR1 is SGHNT and CDR2 YENEEA. This CDR3 has 14 amino acids. Trimming removed 5 bases from V and 3 bases from J, with 8 bases in between. The CDR3 coding sequence is TGTGCCAGCAGCCGCGGGGTTGGGGCCAACGTCCTGACTTTC. This translates into CASSRGVGANVLTF.

V usage is TRBV5-4 and J usage is TRBJ1-1; TRBD1 aligns across 8 bases. The V gene end was trimmed by 3 bases and the J gene end by 1 base; junction bases not matched to a gene: 5. CDR1 is SGHNT, CDR2 YYREEE, per germline (reference sequence). The CDR3 extends over 15 amino acids. The CDR3 reads CASSSAGQGNTEAFF. The CDR3 coding sequence is TGTGCCAGCAGCTCAGCCGGACAGGGGAACACTGAAGCTTTCTTT.

The chain carries TRBV20-1 and TRBJ2-1; D unresolved. The CDR3 contains 11 residues. V lost 5 bases and J 8 bases, leaving 10 bases between the germline ends. Germline CDR1 is DFQATT and CDR2 is SNEGSKA (reference sequence). The CDR3 nucleotides read TGCAGTGCTGGGTTGGTCGATGAGCAGTTCTTC. Amino acids: CSAGLVDEQFF.

This chain links TRBV11-2 with TRBJ2-3; no firm D call. The CDR3 totals 12 residues. Per the germline V gene, CDR1 is SGHAT and CDR2 is FQNNGV. V gave up 5 bases and J gave up 3 bases, with 6 bases separating them. In DNA, the CDR3 is TGTGCCAGCAGCATAGGGACAGATACGCAGTATTTT. Encoded protein: CASSIGTDTQYF. Combining the CDR3 with reference TRBV11-2 and TRBJ2-3 gives the whole variable domain EAGVAQSPRYKIIEKRQSVAFWCNPISGHATLYWYQQILGQGPKLLIQFQNNGVVDDSQLPKDRFSAERLKGVDSTLKIQPAKLEDSAVYLCASSIGTDTQYFGPGTRLTVL.